This TCR beta chain is from a study of molecular identifiers for immune sequencing clone quantification. This clonotype occurred many times. There are 15 residues in the CDR3. In germline, CDR1 is SGHNT, CDR2 YYREEE (reference sequence). Between the trimmed V and J ends, which lost 4 bases and 1 base, there was a span of 13 bases. Via MiXCR, TCRdb re-called the PCR reads, giving one row per CDR3 protein. The sample has some 100,000 distinct CDR3 sequences; around 20% are singletons. The sample taken for sequencing was naive CD8+ T cells from blood, with Jurkat cell RNA spiked in. Subset noted: FACS-sorted CD8+CD4-CCR7+CD45RA+ naive T cells. V gene TRBV5-4 combines with J gene TRBJ2-3; possibly TRBD2 for D (5 bases). This receptor was identified in a human donor in good health. Some libraries in this study had Jurkat cell RNA spiked in. The DNA of the CDR3 is TGTGCCAGCAGCCCCGGGATTTCCGGCACAGATACGCAGTATTTT. Amino acid sequence: CASSPGISGTDTQYF.